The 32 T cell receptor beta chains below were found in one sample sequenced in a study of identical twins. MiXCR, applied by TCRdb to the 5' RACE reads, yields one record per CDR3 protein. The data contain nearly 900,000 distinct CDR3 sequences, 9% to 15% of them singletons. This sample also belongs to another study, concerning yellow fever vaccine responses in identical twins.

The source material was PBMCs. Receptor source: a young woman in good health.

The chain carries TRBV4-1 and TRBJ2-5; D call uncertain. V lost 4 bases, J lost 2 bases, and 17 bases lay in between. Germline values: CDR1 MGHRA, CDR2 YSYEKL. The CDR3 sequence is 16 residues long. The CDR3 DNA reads TGCGCCAGCAGCCCAACGTCCTCCAGGTTACAAGAGACCCAGTACTTC. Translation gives CASSPTSSRLQETQYF.

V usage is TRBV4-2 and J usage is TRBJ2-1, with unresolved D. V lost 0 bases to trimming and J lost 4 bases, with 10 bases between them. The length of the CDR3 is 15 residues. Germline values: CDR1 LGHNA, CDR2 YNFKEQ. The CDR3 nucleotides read TGTGCCAGCAGCCAAGATGGCCAGTTTTACAATGAGCAGTTCTTC. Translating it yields CASSQDGQFYNEQFF.

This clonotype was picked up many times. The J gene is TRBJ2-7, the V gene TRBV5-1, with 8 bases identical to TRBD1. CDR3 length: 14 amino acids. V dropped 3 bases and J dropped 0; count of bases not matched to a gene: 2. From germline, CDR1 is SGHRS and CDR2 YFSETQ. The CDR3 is CASSYTGGSYEQYF. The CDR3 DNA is TGCGCCAGCAGCTATACAGGGGGCTCCTACGAGCAGTACTTC.

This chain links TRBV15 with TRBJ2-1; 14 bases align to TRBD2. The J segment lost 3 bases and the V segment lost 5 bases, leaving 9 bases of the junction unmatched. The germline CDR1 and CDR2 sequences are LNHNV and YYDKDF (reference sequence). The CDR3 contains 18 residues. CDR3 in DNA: TGTGCCACCAGCTCCCTTGGGACTAGCGGGGGTTTCTACAATGAGCAGTTCTTC. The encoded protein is CATSSLGTSGGFYNEQFF.

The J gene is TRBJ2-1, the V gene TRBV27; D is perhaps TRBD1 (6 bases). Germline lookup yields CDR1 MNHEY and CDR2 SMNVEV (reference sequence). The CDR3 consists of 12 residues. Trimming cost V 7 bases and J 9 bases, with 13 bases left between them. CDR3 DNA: TGTGCCAGCACCGCCCCCAGGGGTGAGCAGTTCTTC. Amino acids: CASTAPRGEQFF.

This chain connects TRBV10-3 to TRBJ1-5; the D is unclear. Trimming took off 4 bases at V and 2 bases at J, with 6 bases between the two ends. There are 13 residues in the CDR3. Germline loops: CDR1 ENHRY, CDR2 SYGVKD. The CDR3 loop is CAISVSGNQPQHF. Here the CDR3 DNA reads TGTGCCATCAGTGTTTCGGGCAATCAGCCCCAGCATTTT.

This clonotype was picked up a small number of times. The CDR3 coding sequence is TGTGCCAGCAGCTTGTACGAGGTTCGGGCTGGCTACACCTTC. This gives the protein CASSLYEVRAGYTF. The genes are TRBV5-5 and TRBJ1-2; D gene uncertain. CDR1 is SGHKS and CDR2 is YYEKEE in the germline V gene (reference sequence). There are 14 residues in the CDR3. The germline V and J ends were trimmed by 1 base and 7 bases, with 14 bases remaining between them. Complete variable domain (other parts from reference TRBV5-5 and TRBJ1-2): DAGVTQSPTHLIKTRGQQVTLRCSPISGHKSVSWYQQVLGQGPQFIFQYYEKEERGRGNFPDRFSARQFPNYSSELNVNALLLGDSALYLCASSLYEVRAGYTFGSGTRLTVV.

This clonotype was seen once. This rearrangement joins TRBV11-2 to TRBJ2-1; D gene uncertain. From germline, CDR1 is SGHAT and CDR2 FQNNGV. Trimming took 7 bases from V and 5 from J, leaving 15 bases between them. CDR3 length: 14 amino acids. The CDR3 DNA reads TGTGCCAGCAACCCCTTAGGGCCCGACAATGAGCAGTTCTTC. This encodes CASNPLGPDNEQFF.

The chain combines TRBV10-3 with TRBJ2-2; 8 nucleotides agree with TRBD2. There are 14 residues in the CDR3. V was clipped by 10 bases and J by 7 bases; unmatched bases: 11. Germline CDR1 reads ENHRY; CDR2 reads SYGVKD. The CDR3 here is CATQPTGGVGELFF. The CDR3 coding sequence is TGTGCCACACAACCGACGGGAGGGGTCGGGGAGCTGTTTTTT.

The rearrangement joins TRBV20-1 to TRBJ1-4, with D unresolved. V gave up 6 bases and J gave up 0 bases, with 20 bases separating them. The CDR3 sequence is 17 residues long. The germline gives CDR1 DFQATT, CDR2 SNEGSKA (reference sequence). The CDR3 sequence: CSAREVFREPTNEKLFF. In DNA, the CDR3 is TGCAGTGCGAGGGAGGTGTTCCGGGAGCCAACTAATGAAAAACTGTTTTTT.

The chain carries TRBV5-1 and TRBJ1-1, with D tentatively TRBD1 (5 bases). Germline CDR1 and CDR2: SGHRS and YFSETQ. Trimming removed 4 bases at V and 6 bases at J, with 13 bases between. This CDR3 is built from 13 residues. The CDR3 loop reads CASSEFWGAEAFF. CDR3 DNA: TGCGCCAGCAGCGAGTTTTGGGGGGCTGAAGCTTTCTTT. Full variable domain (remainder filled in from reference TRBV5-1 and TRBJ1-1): KAGVTQTPRYLIKTRGQQVTLSCSPISGHRSVSWYQQTPGQGLQFLFEYFSETQRNKGNFPGRFSGRQFSNSRSEMNVSTLELGDSALYLCASSEFWGAEAFFGQGTRLTVV.

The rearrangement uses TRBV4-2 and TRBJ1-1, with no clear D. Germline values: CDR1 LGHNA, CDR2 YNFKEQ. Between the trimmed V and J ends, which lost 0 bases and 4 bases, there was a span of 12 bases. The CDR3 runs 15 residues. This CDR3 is CASSQEPQVTTEAFF. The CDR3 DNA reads TGTGCCAGCAGCCAAGAGCCTCAAGTGACCACTGAAGCTTTCTTT.

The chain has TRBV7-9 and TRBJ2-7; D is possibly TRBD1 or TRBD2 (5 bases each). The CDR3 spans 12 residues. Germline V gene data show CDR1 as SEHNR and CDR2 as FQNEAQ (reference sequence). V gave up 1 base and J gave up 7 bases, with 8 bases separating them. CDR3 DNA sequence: TGTGCCAGCAGCTTAGTCGGGACGGAGCAGTACTTC. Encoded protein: CASSLVGTEQYF.

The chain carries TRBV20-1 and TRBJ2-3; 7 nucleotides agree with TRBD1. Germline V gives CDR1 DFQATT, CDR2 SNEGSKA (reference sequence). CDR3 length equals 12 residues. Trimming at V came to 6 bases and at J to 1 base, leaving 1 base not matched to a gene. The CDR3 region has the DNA TGCAGTGCAGGGGGCGGCACAGATACGCAGTATTTT. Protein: CSAGGGTDTQYF.

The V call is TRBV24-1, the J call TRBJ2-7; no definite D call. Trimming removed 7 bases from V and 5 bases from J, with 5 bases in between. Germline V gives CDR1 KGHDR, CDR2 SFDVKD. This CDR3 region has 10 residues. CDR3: CATRTHEQYV. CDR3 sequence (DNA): TGTGCCACCAGGACGCACGAGCAGTACGTC.

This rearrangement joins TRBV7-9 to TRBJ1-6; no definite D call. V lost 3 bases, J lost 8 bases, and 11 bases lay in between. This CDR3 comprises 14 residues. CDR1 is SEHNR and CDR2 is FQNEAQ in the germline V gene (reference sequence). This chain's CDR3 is CASSFGSSHSPLHF. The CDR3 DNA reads TGTGCCAGCAGCTTCGGGTCAAGCCATTCACCCCTCCACTTT.

The CDR3 protein is CSARVQASGGTDTQYF. CDR3 nucleotides: TGCAGTGCTAGAGTTCAGGCTAGCGGGGGTACAGATACGCAGTATTTT. The rearrangement joins TRBV20-1 to TRBJ2-3, with 10 bases lining up with TRBD2. The CDR3 consists of 16 residues. After removal of 1 base from V and 3 bases from J, the junction contained 7 bases not matched to a gene. The V gene's germline CDR1 is DFQATT and CDR2 SNEGSKA (reference sequence).

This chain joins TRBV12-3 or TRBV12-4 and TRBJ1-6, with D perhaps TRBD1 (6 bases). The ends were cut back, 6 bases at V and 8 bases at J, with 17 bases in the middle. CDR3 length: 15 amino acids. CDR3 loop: CASREDSYWDSPLHF. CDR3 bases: TGTGCCAGCAGGGAGGACAGTTATTGGGATTCACCCCTCCACTTT.

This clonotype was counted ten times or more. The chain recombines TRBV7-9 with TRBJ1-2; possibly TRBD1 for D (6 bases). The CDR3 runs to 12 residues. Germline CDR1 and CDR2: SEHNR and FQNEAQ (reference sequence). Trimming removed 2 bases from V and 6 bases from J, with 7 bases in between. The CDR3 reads CASSLRGDGYTF. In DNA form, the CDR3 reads TGTGCCAGCAGCTTAAGGGGGGATGGCTACACCTTC.

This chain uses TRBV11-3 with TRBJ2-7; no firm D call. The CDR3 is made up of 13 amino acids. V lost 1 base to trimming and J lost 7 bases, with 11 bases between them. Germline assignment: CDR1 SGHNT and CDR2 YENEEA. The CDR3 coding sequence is TGTGCCAGCAGCTTAGTTAAAATGTTTGAGCAGTACGTC. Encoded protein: CASSLVKMFEQYV.

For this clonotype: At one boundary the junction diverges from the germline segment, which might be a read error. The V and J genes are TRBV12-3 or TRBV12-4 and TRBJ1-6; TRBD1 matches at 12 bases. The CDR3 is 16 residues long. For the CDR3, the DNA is TGTGCCAGCAGGCCCGGGACAGGGGGCGCGGGTTCACCTCTCCACTTT. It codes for CASRPGTGGAGSPLHF.

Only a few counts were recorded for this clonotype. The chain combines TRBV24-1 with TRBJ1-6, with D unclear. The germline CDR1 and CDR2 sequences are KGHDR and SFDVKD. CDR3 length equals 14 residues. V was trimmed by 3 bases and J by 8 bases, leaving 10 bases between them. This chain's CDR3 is CATSDRGIDSPLHF. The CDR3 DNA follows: TGTGCCACCAGTGATCGCGGGATCGATTCACCCCTCCACTTT.

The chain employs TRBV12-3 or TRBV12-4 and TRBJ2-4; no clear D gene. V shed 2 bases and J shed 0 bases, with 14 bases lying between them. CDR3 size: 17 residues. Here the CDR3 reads CASSLQLGPVAKNIQYF. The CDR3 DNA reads TGTGCCAGCAGTTTACAACTGGGCCCCGTAGCCAAAAACATTCAGTACTTC.

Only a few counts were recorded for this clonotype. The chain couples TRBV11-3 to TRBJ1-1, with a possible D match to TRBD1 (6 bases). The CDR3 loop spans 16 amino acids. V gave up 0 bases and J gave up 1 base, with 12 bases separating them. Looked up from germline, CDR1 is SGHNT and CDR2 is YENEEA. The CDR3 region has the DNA TGTGCCAGCAGCTTAGACGGCAGGGGCCCGAACACTGAAGCTTTCTTT. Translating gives CASSLDGRGPNTEAFF.

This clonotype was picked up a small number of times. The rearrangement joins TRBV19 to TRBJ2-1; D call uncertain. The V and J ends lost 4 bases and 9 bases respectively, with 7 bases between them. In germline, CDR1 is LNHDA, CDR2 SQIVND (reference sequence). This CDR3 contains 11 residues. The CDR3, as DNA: TGTGCCAGTAGTACCATCAGTGAGCAGTTCTTC. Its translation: CASSTISEQFF.

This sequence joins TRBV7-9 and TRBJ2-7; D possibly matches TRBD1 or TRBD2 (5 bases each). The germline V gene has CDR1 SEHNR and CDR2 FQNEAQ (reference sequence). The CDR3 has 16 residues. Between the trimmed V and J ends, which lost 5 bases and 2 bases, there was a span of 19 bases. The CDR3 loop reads CASSPRDGLGTYEQYF. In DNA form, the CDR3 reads TGTGCCAGCAGCCCGAGGGACGGGCTTGGTACCTACGAGCAGTACTTC.

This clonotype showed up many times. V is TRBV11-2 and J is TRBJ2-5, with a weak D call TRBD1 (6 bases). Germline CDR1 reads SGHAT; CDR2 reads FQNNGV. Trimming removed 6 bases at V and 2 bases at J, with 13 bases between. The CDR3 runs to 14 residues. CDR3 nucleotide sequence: TGTGCCAGCAGTTGGACAGCAAGTCAAGAGACCCAGTACTTC. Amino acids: CASSWTASQETQYF.

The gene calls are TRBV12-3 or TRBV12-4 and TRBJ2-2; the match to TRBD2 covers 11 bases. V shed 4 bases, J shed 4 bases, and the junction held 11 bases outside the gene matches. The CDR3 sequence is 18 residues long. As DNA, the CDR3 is TGTGCCAGCAGTTCCCTGCGACTAGCGGGGCTTGGCACCGGGGAGCTGTTTTTT. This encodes CASSSLRLAGLGTGELFF.

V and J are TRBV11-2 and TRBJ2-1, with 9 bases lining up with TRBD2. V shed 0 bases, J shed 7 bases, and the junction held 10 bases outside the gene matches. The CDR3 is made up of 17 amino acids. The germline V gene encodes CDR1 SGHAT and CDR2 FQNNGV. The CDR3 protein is CASSLDLAAGGGNEQFF. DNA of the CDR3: TGTGCCAGCAGCTTAGATTTAGCAGCGGGAGGAGGAAATGAGCAGTTCTTC.

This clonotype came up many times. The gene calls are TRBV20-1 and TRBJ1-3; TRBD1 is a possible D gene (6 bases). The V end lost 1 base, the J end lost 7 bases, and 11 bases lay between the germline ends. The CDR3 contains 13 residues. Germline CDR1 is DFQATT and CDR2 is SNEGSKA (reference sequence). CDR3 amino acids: CSARARGGNTIYF. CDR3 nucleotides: TGCAGTGCTAGAGCCCGAGGGGGGAACACCATATATTTT.

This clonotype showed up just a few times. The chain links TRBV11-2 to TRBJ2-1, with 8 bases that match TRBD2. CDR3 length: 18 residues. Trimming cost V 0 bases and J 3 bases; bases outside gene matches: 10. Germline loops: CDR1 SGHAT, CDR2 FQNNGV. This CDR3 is CASSLEGRLAKDYNEQFF. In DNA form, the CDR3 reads TGTGCCAGCAGCTTAGAGGGGCGACTAGCGAAGGACTACAATGAGCAGTTCTTC.

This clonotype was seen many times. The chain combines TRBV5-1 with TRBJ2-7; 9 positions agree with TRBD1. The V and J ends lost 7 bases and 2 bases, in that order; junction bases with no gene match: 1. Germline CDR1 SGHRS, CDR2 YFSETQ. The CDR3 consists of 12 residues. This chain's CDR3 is CASGQGTYEQYF. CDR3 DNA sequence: TGCGCCAGCGGACAGGGGACCTACGAGCAGTACTTC.